The source of this T cell receptor (beta chain) is a study of blood T cells in healthy people across ages. As to this clonotype: Antigen unknown.

V shed 0 bases and J shed 6 bases, with 6 bases lying between them. The germline V gene encodes CDR1 ENHRY and CDR2 SYGVKD. The CDR3 covers 13 residues. General study results and limits: TCR beta diversity correlated strongly with naive T cell percentage. Age advanced and TCR beta diversity per million T cells fell, roughly linearly.

At least 6 million PBMCs were isolated per sample. Sample-barcoded 5' priming and a J-beta primer mix drove a second PCR of 7 to 11 cycles. TCRdb re-called the 5' RACE reads with MiXCR, one entry per CDR3 protein. The sample consists of around 780,000 distinct CDR3 sequences, 56% of them appearing once. Sequenced input: blood. This TCR derives from a man aged 35-49 years in good health. The gene calls are TRBV10-3 and TRBJ2-1, with D unresolved. In DNA, the CDR3 is TGTGCCATCAGTGAGTCGGGCTCCAATGAGCAGTTCTTC. The encoded protein is CAISESGSNEQFF.